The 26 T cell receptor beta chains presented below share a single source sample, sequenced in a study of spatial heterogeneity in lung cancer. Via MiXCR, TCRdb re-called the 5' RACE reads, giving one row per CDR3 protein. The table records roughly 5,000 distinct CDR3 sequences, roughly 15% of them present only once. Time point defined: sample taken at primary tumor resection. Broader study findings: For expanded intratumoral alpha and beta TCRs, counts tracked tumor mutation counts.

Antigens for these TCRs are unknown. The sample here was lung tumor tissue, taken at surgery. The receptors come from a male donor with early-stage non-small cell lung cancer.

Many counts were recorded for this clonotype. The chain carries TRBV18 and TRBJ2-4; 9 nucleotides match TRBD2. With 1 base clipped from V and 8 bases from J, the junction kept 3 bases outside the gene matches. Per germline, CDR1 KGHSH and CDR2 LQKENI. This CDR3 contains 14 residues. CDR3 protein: CASSPLAGEDIQYF. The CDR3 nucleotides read TGTGCCAGCTCACCACTAGCGGGAGAGGACATTCAGTACTTC.

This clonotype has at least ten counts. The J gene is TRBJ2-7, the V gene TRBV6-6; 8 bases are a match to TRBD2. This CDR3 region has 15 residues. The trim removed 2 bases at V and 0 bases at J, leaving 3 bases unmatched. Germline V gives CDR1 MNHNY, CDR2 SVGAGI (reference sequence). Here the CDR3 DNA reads TGTGCCAGCAGTTACGGGACTAGGAGCTCCTACGAGCAGTACTTC. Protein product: CASSYGTRSSYEQYF.

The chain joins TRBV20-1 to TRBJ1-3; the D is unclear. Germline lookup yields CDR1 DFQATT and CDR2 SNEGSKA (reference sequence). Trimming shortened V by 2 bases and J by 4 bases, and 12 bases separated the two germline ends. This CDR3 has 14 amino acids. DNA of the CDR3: TGCAGTGCTAGATCGGGCGGAAAAGGAAACACCATATATTTT. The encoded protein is CSARSGGKGNTIYF.

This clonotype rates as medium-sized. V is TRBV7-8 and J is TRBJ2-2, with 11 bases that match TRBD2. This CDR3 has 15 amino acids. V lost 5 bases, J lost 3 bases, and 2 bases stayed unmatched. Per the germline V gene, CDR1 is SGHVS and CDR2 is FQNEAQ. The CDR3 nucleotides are TGTGCCAGCAGCCGGGGACTAGCGGACACCGGGGAGCTGTTTTTT. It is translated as CASSRGLADTGELFF.

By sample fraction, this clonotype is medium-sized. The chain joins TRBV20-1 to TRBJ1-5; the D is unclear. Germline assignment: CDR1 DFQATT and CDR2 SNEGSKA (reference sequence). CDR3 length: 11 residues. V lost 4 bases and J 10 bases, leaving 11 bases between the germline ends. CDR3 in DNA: TGCAGTGCTAATAATCAGCGACCCCAGCATTTT. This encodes CSANNQRPQHF.

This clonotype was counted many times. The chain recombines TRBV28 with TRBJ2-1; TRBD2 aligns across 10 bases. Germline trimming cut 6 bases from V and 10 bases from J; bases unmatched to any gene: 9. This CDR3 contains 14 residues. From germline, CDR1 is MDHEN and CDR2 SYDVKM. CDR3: CASSGTSAWVEQFF. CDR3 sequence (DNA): TGTGCCAGCAGCGGGACTAGCGCCTGGGTCGAGCAGTTCTTC.

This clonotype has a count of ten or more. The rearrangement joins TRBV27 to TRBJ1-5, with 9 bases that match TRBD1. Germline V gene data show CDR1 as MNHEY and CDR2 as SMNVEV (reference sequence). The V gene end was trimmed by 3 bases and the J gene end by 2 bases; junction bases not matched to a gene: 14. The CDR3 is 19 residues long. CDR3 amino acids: CASSFTGQGPRWGNQPQHF. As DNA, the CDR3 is TGTGCCAGCAGTTTTACTGGACAGGGGCCTAGGTGGGGCAATCAGCCCCAGCATTTT.

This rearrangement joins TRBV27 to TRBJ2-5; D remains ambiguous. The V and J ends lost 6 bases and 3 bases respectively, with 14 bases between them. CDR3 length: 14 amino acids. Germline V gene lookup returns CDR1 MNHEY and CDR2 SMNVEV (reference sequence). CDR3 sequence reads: CASSSALTEETQYF. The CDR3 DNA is TGTGCCAGCAGCTCTGCCCTGACCGAAGAGACCCAGTACTTC.

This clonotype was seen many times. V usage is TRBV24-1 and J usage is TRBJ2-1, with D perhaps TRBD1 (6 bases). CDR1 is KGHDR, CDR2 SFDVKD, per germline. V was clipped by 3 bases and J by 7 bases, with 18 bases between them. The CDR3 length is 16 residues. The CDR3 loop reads CATSDTPGRGANEQFF. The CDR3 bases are TGTGCCACCAGTGATACGCCGGGCAGGGGTGCGAATGAGCAGTTCTTC.

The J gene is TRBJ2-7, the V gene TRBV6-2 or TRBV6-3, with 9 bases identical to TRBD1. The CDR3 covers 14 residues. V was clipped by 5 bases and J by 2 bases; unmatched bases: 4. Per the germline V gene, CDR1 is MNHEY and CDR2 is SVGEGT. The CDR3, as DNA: TGTGCCAGCAGTCCCCGACAGGGGGCCTACGAGCAGTACTTC. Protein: CASSPRQGAYEQYF.

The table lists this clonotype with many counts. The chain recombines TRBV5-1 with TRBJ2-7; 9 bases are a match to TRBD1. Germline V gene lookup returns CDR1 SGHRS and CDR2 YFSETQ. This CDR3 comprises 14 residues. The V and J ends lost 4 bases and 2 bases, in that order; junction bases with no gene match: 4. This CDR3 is CASSPDRGAYEQYF. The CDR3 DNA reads TGCGCCAGCAGCCCGGACAGGGGAGCCTACGAGCAGTACTTC.

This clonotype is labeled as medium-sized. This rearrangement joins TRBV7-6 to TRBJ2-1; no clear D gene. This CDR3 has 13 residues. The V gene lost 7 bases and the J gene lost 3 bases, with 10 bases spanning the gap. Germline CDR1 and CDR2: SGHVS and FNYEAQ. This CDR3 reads CASTLGNYNEQFF. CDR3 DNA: TGTGCCAGCACCCTAGGGAACTACAATGAGCAGTTCTTC.

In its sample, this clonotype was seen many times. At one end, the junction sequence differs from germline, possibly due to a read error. This CDR3 reads CVSSQPTGELFF. As DNA, the CDR3 is TGTGTCAGCAGCCAACCCACCGGGGAGCTGTTTTTT. The chain employs TRBV13 and TRBJ2-2; D is unclear. The germline V gene encodes CDR1 PRHDT and CDR2 FYEKMQ (reference sequence). The CDR3 loop spans 12 amino acids.

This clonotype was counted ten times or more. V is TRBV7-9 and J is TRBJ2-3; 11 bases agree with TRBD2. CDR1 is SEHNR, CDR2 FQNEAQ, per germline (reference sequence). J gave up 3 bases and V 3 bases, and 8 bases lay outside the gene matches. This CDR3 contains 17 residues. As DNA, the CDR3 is TGTGCCAGCAGCTTCGGGACTAGCGGACTAGGGACAGATACGCAGTATTTT. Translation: CASSFGTSGLGTDTQYF.

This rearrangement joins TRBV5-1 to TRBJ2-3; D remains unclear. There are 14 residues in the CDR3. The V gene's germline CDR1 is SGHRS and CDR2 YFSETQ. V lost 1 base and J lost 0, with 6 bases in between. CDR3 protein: CASSLWQSTDTQYF. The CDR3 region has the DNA TGCGCCAGCAGCTTGTGGCAGAGCACAGATACGCAGTATTTT. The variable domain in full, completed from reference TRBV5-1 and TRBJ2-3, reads KAGVTQTPRYLIKTRGQQVTLSCSPISGHRSVSWYQQTPGQGLQFLFEYFSETQRNKGNFPGRFSGRQFSNSRSEMNVSTLELGDSALYLCASSLWQSTDTQYFGPGTRLTVL.

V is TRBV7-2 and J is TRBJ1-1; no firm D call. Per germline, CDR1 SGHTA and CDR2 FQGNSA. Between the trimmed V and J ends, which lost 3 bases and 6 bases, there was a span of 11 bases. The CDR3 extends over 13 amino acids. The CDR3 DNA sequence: TGTGCCAGCAGCTTCGGCCTTGACGCTGAAGCTTTCTTT. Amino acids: CASSFGLDAEAFF.

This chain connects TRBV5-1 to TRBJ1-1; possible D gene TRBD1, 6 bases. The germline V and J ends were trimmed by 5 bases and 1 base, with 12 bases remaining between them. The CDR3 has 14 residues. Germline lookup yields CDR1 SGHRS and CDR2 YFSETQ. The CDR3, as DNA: TGCGCCAGCAGGGTGGCAGGGGCGAACACTGAAGCTTTCTTT. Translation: CASRVAGANTEAFF.

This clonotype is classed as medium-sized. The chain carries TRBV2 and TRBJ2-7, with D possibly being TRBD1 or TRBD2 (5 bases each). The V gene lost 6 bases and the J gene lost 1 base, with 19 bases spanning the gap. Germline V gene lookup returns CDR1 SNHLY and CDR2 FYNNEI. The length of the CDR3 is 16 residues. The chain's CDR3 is CASSWPRDLLSYEQYF. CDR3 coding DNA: TGTGCCAGCAGCTGGCCCAGGGACCTCCTATCCTACGAGCAGTACTTC.

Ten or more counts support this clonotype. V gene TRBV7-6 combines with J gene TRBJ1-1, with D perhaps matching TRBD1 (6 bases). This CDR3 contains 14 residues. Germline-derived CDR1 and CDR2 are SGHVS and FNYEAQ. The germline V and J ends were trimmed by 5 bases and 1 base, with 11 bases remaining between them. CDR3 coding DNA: TGTGCCAGCAGCCCAGGACAGTCGAACACTGAAGCTTTCTTT. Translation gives CASSPGQSNTEAFF.

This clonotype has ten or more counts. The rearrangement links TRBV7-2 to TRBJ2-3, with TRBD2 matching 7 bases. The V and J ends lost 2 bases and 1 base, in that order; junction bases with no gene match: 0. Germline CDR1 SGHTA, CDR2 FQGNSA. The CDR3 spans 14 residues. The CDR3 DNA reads TGTGCCAGCAGCTTAAGCGGGGGCACAGATACGCAGTATTTT. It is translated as CASSLSGGTDTQYF. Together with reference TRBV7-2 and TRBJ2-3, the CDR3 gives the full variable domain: GAGVSQSPSNKVTEKGKDVELRCDPISGHTALYWYRQSLGQGLEFLIYFQGNSAPDKSGLPSDRFSAERTGGSVSTLTIQRTQQEDSAVYLCASSLSGGTDTQYFGPGTRLTVL.

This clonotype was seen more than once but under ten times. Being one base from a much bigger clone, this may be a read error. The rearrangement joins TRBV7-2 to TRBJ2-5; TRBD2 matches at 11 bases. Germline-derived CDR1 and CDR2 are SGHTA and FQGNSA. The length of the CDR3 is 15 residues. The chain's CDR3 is CVSSPRSGGAETQYF. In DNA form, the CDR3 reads TGTGTCAGCAGCCCCCGTAGCGGGGGGGCAGAGACCCAGTACTTC.

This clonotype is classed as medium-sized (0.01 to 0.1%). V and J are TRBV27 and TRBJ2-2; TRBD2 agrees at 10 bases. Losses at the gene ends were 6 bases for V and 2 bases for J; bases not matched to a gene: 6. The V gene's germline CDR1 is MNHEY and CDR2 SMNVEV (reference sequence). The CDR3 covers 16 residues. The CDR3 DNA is TGTGCCAGCAGAAGAGCGGGAGGGCTCAACACCGGGGAGCTGTTTTTT. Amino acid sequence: CASRRAGGLNTGELFF.

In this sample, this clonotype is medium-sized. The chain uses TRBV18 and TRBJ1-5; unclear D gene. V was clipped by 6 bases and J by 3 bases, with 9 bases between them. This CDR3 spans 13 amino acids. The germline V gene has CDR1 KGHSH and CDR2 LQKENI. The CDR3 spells CASSPDPNQPQHF. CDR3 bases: TGTGCCAGCTCTCCGGACCCCAATCAGCCCCAGCATTTT. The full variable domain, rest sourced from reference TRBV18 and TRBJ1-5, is NAGVMQNPRHLVRRRGQEARLRCSPMKGHSHVYWYRQLPEEGLKFMVYLQKENIIDESGMPKERFSAEFPKEGPSILRIQQVVRGDSAAYFCASSPDPNQPQHFGDGTRLSIL.

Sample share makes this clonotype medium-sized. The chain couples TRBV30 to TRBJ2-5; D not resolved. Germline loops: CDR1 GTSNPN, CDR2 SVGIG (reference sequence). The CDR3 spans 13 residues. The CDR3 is CAFGSKGLETQYF. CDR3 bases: TGTGCTTTTGGATCGAAGGGTTTGGAGACCCAGTACTTC. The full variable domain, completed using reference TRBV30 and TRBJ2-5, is SQTIHQWPATLVQPVGSPLSLECTVEGTSNPNLYWYRQAAGRGLQLLFYSVGIGQISSEVPQNLSASRPQDRQFILSSKKLLLSDSGFYLCAFGSKGLETQYFGPGTRLLVL.

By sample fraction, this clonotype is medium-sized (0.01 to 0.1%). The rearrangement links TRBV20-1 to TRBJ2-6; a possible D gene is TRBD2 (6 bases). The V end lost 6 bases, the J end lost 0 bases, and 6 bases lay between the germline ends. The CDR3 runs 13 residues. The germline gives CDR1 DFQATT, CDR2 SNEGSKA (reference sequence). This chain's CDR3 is CSAGGSGANVLTF. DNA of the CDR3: TGCAGTGCCGGGGGCTCTGGGGCCAACGTCCTGACTTTC.

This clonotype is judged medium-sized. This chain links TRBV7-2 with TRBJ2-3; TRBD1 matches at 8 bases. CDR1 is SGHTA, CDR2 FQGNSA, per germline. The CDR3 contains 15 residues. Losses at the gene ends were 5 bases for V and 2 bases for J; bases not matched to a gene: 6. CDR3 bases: TGTGCCAGCAGCCCCTGGGGACAGGCCACAGATACGCAGTATTTT. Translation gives CASSPWGQATDTQYF.